This T cell receptor beta chain was sequenced for a study of T cell responses to AZD1222 COVID-19 vaccine. The CDR3 is 17 residues long. Trimming left V 0 bases short and J 0 bases short, with 14 bases between. Germline CDR1 reads LGHDT; CDR2 reads YNNKEL (reference sequence). Whole-study findings and limits: Baseline seropositives among AZD1222 recipients totaled only five to seven.

Sequencing was performed with immunoSEQ multiplex PCR; in TCRdb, only in-frame clones are kept and a portion is missing. The data hold approximately 150,000 clones, with around 92% observed a single time. About this clone itself: The target antigen is unknown.

The receptor's source is an adult in good health. V gene TRBV3-1 (or the pseudogene TRBV3-2) combines with J gene TRBJ1-1; the D is unclear. Sequenced here: peripheral blood, sampled on day 0 of AZD1222 vaccination. The CDR3 DNA reads TGTGCCAGCAGCCAAGATGTGGCAGCACCTATGAACACTGAAGCTTTCTTT. Its protein product is CASSQDVAAPMNTEAFF.